A single T cell receptor (beta chain) is shown here with its context. Its specificity is not known. This entry belongs to a study of cytomegalovirus exposure and HLA in healthy donors. The primer mix had 60 Vbeta and 13 Jbeta primers. Profiled with immunoSEQ multiplex PCR; TCRdb holds only in-frame clones, not every one. This repertoire shows 120,000 to 150,000 clones, 78% found once; its top ten account for roughly 5.6%. This CDR3 spans 15 amino acids. The V and J ends lost 5 bases and 8 bases, in that order; junction bases with no gene match: 6. CDR1 and CDR2 (germline): MNHEY, SMNVEV (reference sequence). Findings of the study overall: In a later analysis, at a false discovery rate of 0.05, 17,000 or so TCR beta sequences matched HLA alleles. Presence/absence analyses supposed approximately even sequencing depth among donors. Among donors in an Asian-associated ancestry cluster, a later analysis reportedly found fewer N-insertions than the roughly 610-donor mean.

This rearrangement joins TRBV27 to TRBJ1-6, with 10 bases aligning to TRBD1. The material sequenced was PBMCs. The receptor's source is a woman in her thirties or forties in good health and CMV-seropositive. This CDR3 reads CASSPPGTGDSPLHF. The CDR3 DNA reads as TGTGCCAGCAGTCCGCCAGGGACAGGGGATTCACCCCTCCACTTT.